This record covers a single T cell receptor beta chain. Membership in each cohort depended on participant-reported clinical history. CDR1 and CDR2 from the germline V gene are MRHNA and SNTAGT. There are 14 residues in the CDR3. The V segment lost 3 bases and the J segment 6 bases; nucleotides outside the gene matches: 5. The data were taken from a study of blood T cell repertoires in COVID-19. The protocol was immunoSEQ multiplex PCR, while the TCRdb copy is restricted to in-frame clones and leaves out a portion. Of approximately 220,000 clones in the sample, roughly 80% were seen once. The chain joins TRBV6-4 to TRBJ2-3, with 8 positions matching TRBD2. The material sequenced was PBMCs or T cells enriched from blood (not recorded which). This sequence originates from a woman in her 40s with acute COVID-19. CDR3 nucleotide sequence: TGTGCCAGCAGTGAATCGGGGGGGCATGATACGCAGTATTTT. Protein product: CASSESGGHDTQYF.